These T cell receptor beta chains were read from a single sample in a study of T cells in localized non-small cell lung cancer. The repertoire was sequenced with immunoSEQ multiplex PCR; TCRdb's copy has only in-frame clones and lacks some. The sample includes 35,000 to 40,000 clones, 88% of them seen just once. Sequencing was performed on peripheral blood, taken before any cancer treatment. The receptors were gathered from a woman aged 40 to 75 with stage I lung adenocarcinoma. Each CDR3 is given with its conserved first and last residue. D genes are given only for firm matches. Only part of the rows carry a size: once, few, many, or a class if the clone is expanded.

>-|TRBJ2-1|-|TRBV5-1
TGCGCCAGCAGCTTGGGGGGGAGAGTGTACAATGAGCAGTTCTTC
CASSLGGRVYNEQFF
>TRBD2|TRBJ2-2|-|TRBV9
TGTGCCAGCAGCGAAATAGCGGGAGGACCCGGGGAGCTGTTTTTT
CASSEIAGGPGELFF
>-|TRBJ2-5|-|TRBV30
TGTGCCTGGAGCAAAACCACCGGGACCTGGGAAGAGACCCAGTACTTC
CAWSKTTGTWEETQYF
>-|TRBJ2-3|-|TRBV30
TGTGCCTGGAGTCCAGCCTGGGGCGCAGATACGCAGTATTTT
CAWSPAWGADTQYF
>TRBD2|TRBJ2-7|-|TRBV7-7
TGTGCTAGCAGCTTCGGGACTAGCGGGTTTTACGAGCAGTACTTC
CASSFGTSGFYEQYF
>-|TRBJ2-1|-|TRBV20-1
TGCAGTGCTCCAGGGAATGAGCAGTTCTTC
CSAPGNEQFF
>TRBD2|TRBJ2-1|-|TRBV5-4
TGTGCCAGCCGAAAAAATCTAGCGGGCGGCTGGGGAGATGAGCAGTTCTTC
CASRKNLAGGWGDEQFF
>-|TRBJ1-2|-|TRBV11-1
TGTGCCAGCAGCTCGTCGGACGGAATGTCCTATGGCTACACCTTC
CASSSSDGMSYGYTF
>-|TRBJ2-7|-|TRBV28
TGTGCCAGCAGTCCACAATACCCGACAGGACCATCCTACGAGCAGTACTTC
CASSPQYPTGPSYEQYF
>-|TRBJ2-2|-|TRBV28
TGTGCCAGCAGTTTTCAACCGGGACGGTCGAACACCGGGGAGCTGTTTTTT
CASSFQPGRSNTGELFF
>-|TRBJ2-1|-|TRBV27
TGTGCCAGCAGTCCCGGCGGGGGCGGGAGCTATGAGCAGTTCTTC
CASSPGGGGSYEQFF
>TRBD1|TRBJ1-1|-|TRBV19
TGTGCCAGTAGTGTCCAGGGGGCAGAAGCTTTCTTT
CASSVQGAEAFF
>TRBD2|TRBJ2-2|-|TRBV4-1
TGCGCCAGCAGCCAAGGGCGACTAGCGGGAGGGACCGGGGAGCTGTTTTTT
CASSQGRLAGGTGELFF
>-|TRBJ1-2|-|TRBV6-5
TGTGCCAGCAGCCCCCCTGGGGTCTATGGCTACACCTTC
CASSPPGVYGYTF
>-|TRBJ1-2|-|TRBV11-1
TGTGCCAGCAGCTTTGGAGCCTATGGCTACACCTTC
CASSFGAYGYTF
>-|TRBJ2-5|-|TRBV2
TGTGCCAGCAGTGAGGGGAAGACCCAGTACTTC
CASSEGKTQYF
>TRBD2|TRBJ2-7|-|TRBV11-2
TGTGCCAGCAGCCCCTTCGCTCTTAGCGGGAATAGATACGAGCAGTACTTC
CASSPFALSGNRYEQYF
>-|TRBJ1-5|-|TRBV5-1
TGCGCCAGCAGCTTGGGGCCTAATCAGCCCCAGCATTTT
CASSLGPNQPQHF
>-|TRBJ1-2|once|TRBV2
TGTGCCAGCAGCGCCGGGTCTAACTATGGCTACACCTTC
CASSAGSNYGYTF
>-|TRBJ2-5|once|TRBV9
TGTGCCAGCAGCGTAGGAGCCCTACTGTACCAAGAGACCCAGTACTTC
CASSVGALLYQETQYF